The 12 T cell receptor beta chains below were found in one sample sequenced in a study of T cells in localized non-small cell lung cancer. Some clones are missing from TCRdb's copy, which holds only in-frame ones; the method was immunoSEQ multiplex PCR. The data contain 2,000 to 2,500 clones, 20% to 25% of them seen just once; the ten biggest clones take up 20% to 25%. Specimen: normal lung tissue next to the tumor, collected before any cancer treatment. The origin of the receptors is a man aged 40 to 70 with stage II squamous cell lung carcinoma.

This clone qualifies as medium-sized (0.01 to 0.1%). The chain uses TRBV11-3 and TRBJ2-3, with TRBD2 matching over 12 bases. J gave up 0 bases and V 4 bases, and 11 bases lay outside the gene matches. The CDR3 extends over 19 amino acids. From germline, CDR1 is SGHNT and CDR2 YENEEA. CDR3 sequence reads: CASSSTLAGGPGSTDTQYF. The CDR3 region has the DNA TGTGCCAGCAGCTCAACCCTAGCGGGAGGGCCAGGCAGCACAGATACGCAGTATTTT.

V and J are TRBV29-1 and TRBJ1-2; no reliable D call. This CDR3 comprises 15 residues. Looked up from germline, CDR1 is SQVTM and CDR2 is ANQGSEA. V was trimmed by 3 bases and J by 7 bases, leaving 21 bases between them. Written as DNA, the CDR3 is TGCAGCGTTGAGTGGTTAGTGGGTCCACGGGGTGGCTACACCTTC. This encodes CSVEWLVGPRGGYTF.

The chain has TRBV6-8 and TRBJ2-7; 11 bases fit TRBD2. The V gene's germline CDR1 is MNHGY and CDR2 SAAAGT. J gave up 2 bases and V 4 bases, and 1 base lay outside the gene matches. The CDR3 length is 14 residues. The CDR3 here is CASSLTSGAYEQYF. DNA for the CDR3: TGTGCCAGCAGTTTGACTAGCGGGGCCTACGAGCAGTACTTC.

This clone occurred a few times. V usage is TRBV11-3 and J usage is TRBJ2-2; weak D call: TRBD1 (6 bases). Trimming removed 6 bases at V and 6 bases at J, with 14 bases between. Germline lookup yields CDR1 SGHNT and CDR2 YENEEA. This CDR3 is 14 amino acids long. The chain's CDR3 is CASRLTGKAGELFF. The CDR3 DNA reads TGTGCCAGCAGGCTAACAGGGAAAGCCGGGGAGCTGTTTTTT.

This clone was counted a few times. This chain uses TRBV5-1 with TRBJ2-3, with 9 bases fitting TRBD1. This CDR3 contains 15 residues. Per germline, CDR1 SGHRS and CDR2 YFSETQ. V trimming: 4 bases; J trimming: 1 base; junction bases outside the gene matches: 4. Here the CDR3 reads CASSPGQGGTDTQYF. The CDR3 region has the DNA TGCGCCAGCAGCCCGGGACAGGGAGGCACAGATACGCAGTATTTT.

This clone rates as large. The rearrangement uses TRBV11-3 and TRBJ1-4, with TRBD1 matching over 8 bases. Germline V lookup: CDR1 SGHNT, CDR2 YENEEA. The CDR3 is 14 amino acids. Unmatched junction bases numbered 3, after V lost 5 bases and J lost 4 bases. Here the CDR3 DNA reads TGTGCCAGCAGCCCGGACAGGGATAATGAAAAACTGTTTTTT. Its translation is CASSPDRDNEKLFF.

The V gene is TRBV6-8, the J gene TRBJ1-1, with 9 positions matching TRBD1. The CDR3 has 16 amino acids. CDR1 is MNHGY, CDR2 SAAAGT, per germline. Trimming removed 1 base from V and 4 bases from J; junction bases left unmatched: 7. The CDR3 DNA follows: TGTGCCAGCAGTTACTGGACAGGGACAGGGACCACTGAAGCTTTCTTT. This translates into CASSYWTGTGTTEAFF.

The chain couples TRBV12-5 to TRBJ1-3; tentative D call: TRBD1 (6 bases). Germline-derived CDR1 and CDR2 are LGHNT and FRNRAP. The CDR3 is 12 residues long. CDR3 in DNA: TGTGCCAGCCAAAAACAGGGCCACACCATATATTTT. The encoded protein is CASQKQGHTIYF. Full variable domain (remainder filled in from reference TRBV12-5 and TRBJ1-3): DARVTQTPRHKVTEMGQEVTMRCQPILGHNTVFWYRQTMMQGLELLAYFRNRAPLDDSGMPKDRFSAEMPDATLATLKIQPSEPRDSAVYFCASQKQGHTIYFGEGSWLTVV.

This clone appeared a few times. The chain couples TRBV19 to TRBJ2-5; D is uncertain. The CDR3 consists of 13 residues. CDR1 is LNHDA, CDR2 SQIVND, per germline (reference sequence). V lost 6 bases and J lost 5, with 13 bases in between. The CDR3 loop is CASSFGLRETQYF. The CDR3 DNA sequence: TGTGCCAGTAGCTTCGGGCTCCGGGAGACCCAGTACTTC.

The rearrangement uses TRBV5-1 and TRBJ1-4, with 7 nucleotides matching TRBD1. The length of the CDR3 is 14 residues. CDR1 and CDR2 from the germline V gene are SGHRS and YFSETQ. V lost 4 bases and J lost 5; bases outside the gene matches: 5. The CDR3 DNA reads TGCGCCAGCAGCCTCGGGACAGAGAATGAAAAACTGTTTTTT. Translated: CASSLGTENEKLFF.

This clone occurred a few times. The chain has TRBV6-8 and TRBJ2-5, with 8 bases fitting TRBD2. Germline trimming cut 2 bases from V and 4 bases from J; bases unmatched to any gene: 6. This CDR3 is built from 15 residues. Germline loops: CDR1 MNHGY, CDR2 SAAAGT. CDR3 sequence (DNA): TGTGCCAGCAGTTACCTTCCAGCGGGGGTAGAGACCCAGTACTTC. Translating gives CASSYLPAGVETQYF.

This chain connects TRBV6-8 to TRBJ2-7; D not certain. The CDR3 contains 14 residues. V was shortened by 8 bases and J by 7 bases, with 21 bases between the two germline ends. Germline assignment: CDR1 MNHGY and CDR2 SAAAGT. The CDR3 protein is CASDRVAFLTEQYF. The CDR3 nucleotides are TGTGCCAGCGACCGGGTCGCTTTTCTTACGGAGCAGTACTTC.